The 6 T cell receptor beta chains below all came from one sample that was sequenced in a study of radiotherapy plus CTLA-4 blockade in lung cancer. Repertoires were generated with immunoSEQ multiplex PCR, while TCRdb's copy carries only in-frame clones and drops some. Of about 77,000 clones listed, roughly 74% are singletons. The specimen comprised peripheral blood, sampled from a patient treated with radiotherapy plus ipilimumab. These receptors were collected from a human donor with non-small cell lung cancer whose response to radiotherapy plus ipilimumab could not be evaluated.

The chain recombines TRBV7-9 with TRBJ2-7; D is uncertain. The CDR3 runs to 12 residues. CDR1 and CDR2 (germline): SEHNR, FQNEAQ (reference sequence). V shed 1 base and J shed 5 bases, with 6 bases lying between them. Written as DNA, the CDR3 is TGTGCCAGCAGCTTAGGGTTAGACGAGCAGTACTTC. This translates into CASSLGLDEQYF.

This CDR3 is CASNGGFGQPQHF. For the CDR3, the DNA is TGTGCCAGCAACGGGGGGTTCGGTCAGCCCCAGCATTTT. V gene TRBV28 combines with J gene TRBJ1-5; D possibly corresponds to TRBD1 (5 bases). CDR3 length equals 13 residues. Germline CDR1 is MDHEN and CDR2 is SYDVKM. Trimming removed 7 bases from V and 6 bases from J, with 13 bases in between.

This rearrangement joins TRBV10-3 to TRBJ2-2, with 8 bases that match TRBD1. This CDR3 is 18 amino acids long. The V segment lost 10 bases and the J segment 1 base; nucleotides outside the gene matches: 17. Germline-derived CDR1 and CDR2 are ENHRY and SYGVKD. The CDR3 DNA reads TGTGCCACCGAGGCGGGTAAAACAGGGGGGTTGAACACCGGGGAGCTGTTTTTT. This gives the protein CATEAGKTGGLNTGELFF.

The gene calls are TRBV30 and TRBJ1-5; a weak D match, TRBD1 (6 bases). Trimming took off 5 bases at V and 1 base at J, with 12 bases between the two ends. CDR1 is GTSNPN, CDR2 SVGIG, per germline (reference sequence). CDR3 length: 14 residues. CDR3 in amino acids: CAWATGMSNQPQHF. The CDR3 nucleotides are TGTGCCTGGGCCACAGGGATGAGCAATCAGCCCCAGCATTTT.

Points on this clone: The junction and the germline gene differ at one end; a read error may be behind it. The V gene is TRBV30, the J gene TRBJ2-5, with 9 bases identical to TRBD1. The CDR3 runs 13 residues. Looked up from germline, CDR1 is GTSNPN and CDR2 is SVGIG (reference sequence). The CDR3 DNA sequence: TGTGCCTGGAGTGTACAGGGGGCGGCCACCCGGTACTTC. This translates into CAWSVQGAATRYF.

This sequence joins TRBV7-3 and TRBJ2-3; 10 nucleotides match TRBD1. Trimming took 6 bases from V and 6 from J; bases not matched to a gene: 3. Germline lookup yields CDR1 SGHTA and CDR2 FQGTGA. The CDR3 contains 13 residues. CDR3 nucleotide sequence: TGTGCCAGCAGTTTGGACAGGGGGGATACGCAGTATTTT. Amino acids: CASSLDRGDTQYF.